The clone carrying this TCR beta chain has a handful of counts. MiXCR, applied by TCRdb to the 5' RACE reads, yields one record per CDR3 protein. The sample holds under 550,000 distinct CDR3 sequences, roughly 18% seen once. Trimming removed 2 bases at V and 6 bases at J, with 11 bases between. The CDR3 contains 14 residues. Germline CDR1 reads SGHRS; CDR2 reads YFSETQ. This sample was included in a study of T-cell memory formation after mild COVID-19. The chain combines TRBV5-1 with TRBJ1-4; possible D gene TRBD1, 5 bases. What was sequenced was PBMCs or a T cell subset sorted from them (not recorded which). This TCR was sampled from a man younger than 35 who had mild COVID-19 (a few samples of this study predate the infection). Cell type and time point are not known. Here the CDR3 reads CASSFGMGDEKLFF. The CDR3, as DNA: TGCGCCAGCAGCTTCGGGATGGGGGATGAAAAACTGTTTTTT.